These T cell receptor beta chains were read from a single sample in a study of CD8+ T cells in alopecia areata. The repertoire was sequenced with immunoSEQ multiplex PCR; TCRdb's copy has only in-frame clones and lacks some. Among 90,000 to 120,000 clones listed, roughly 84% were seen once. The sequenced sample was CD8+ T cells sorted from blood, obtained at week 24, from a patient treated with tofacitinib. All receptors derive from a human donor with alopecia areata. Both conserved end residues are part of each CDR3. D genes are given only for firm matches. A clone size is listed for some rows: how often the clone was seen (once, few, many), or a class if it is expanded.

V	size	D	J	CDR3	DNA
TRBV7-8	NA	NA	TRBJ2-7	CASSSTTGYYEQYF	TGTGCCAGCAGCTCGACTACAGGGTACTACGAGCAGTACTTC
TRBV4-3	NA	TRBD1	TRBJ2-1	CASSLQWVHEQGAFSSYNEQFF	TGCGCCAGCAGCCTCCAATGGGTCCACGAACAGGGGGCCTTCAGCTCCTACAATGAGCAGTTCTTC
TRBV2	NA	TRBD2	TRBJ2-1	CASSPPLRGGSYNEQFF	TGTGCCAGCAGTCCACCCTTGAGGGGAGGGTCCTACAATGAGCAGTTCTTC
TRBV4-2	NA	TRBD2	TRBJ2-5	CASSQAKGLAGGETQYF	TGTGCCAGCAGCCAAGCTAAAGGACTAGCGGGGGGAGAGACCCAGTACTTC
TRBV29-1	NA	NA	TRBJ2-5	CSILGWETQYF	TGCAGCATTCTGGGGTGGGAGACCCAGTACTTC
TRBV14	NA	NA	TRBJ2-1	CASSHYSYNEQFF	TGTGCCAGCAGCCACTACTCCTACAATGAGCAGTTCTTC
TRBV5-1	few	NA	TRBJ2-7	CASRTAFFTQETSYEQYF	TGCGCCAGCAGGACAGCTTTTTTCACCCAAGAGACCTCCTACGAGCAGTACTTC
TRBV29-1	once	TRBD2	TRBJ2-3	CSGARTSTSTDTQYF	TGCAGCGGTGCACGGACTAGCACTAGCACAGATACGCAGTATTTT
TRBV29-1	NA	TRBD1	TRBJ1-2	CSVPRGQGANYGYTF	TGCAGCGTTCCTAGGGGACAGGGGGCAAACTATGGCTACACCTTC
TRBV7-2	NA	NA	TRBJ2-7	CASSRTVAYEQYF	TGTGCCAGCAGCCGGACAGTAGCCTACGAGCAGTACTTC
TRBV5-1	NA	NA	TRBJ2-2	CASSPRTTNTGELFF	TGCGCCAGCAGCCCGCGGACAACGAACACCGGGGAGCTGTTTTTT
TRBV11-1	NA	TRBD1	TRBJ2-5	CASSQGQGVEETQYF	TGTGCCAGCAGCCAAGGACAGGGGGTTGAGGAGACCCAGTACTTC
TRBV27	NA	NA	TRBJ2-1	CASSSNIQGNEQFF	TGTGCCAGCAGTTCCAACATCCAGGGCAATGAGCAGTTCTTC
TRBV27	NA	TRBD1	TRBJ2-7	CASSLAGGYEQYF	TGTGCCAGCAGTCTCGCAGGGGGCTACGAGCAGTACTTC
TRBV28	few	NA	TRBJ2-7	CAHRGSLSYEQYF	TGTGCTCACCGAGGTTCACTCTCCTACGAGCAGTACTTC
TRBV15	NA	NA	TRBJ2-3	CATSGEEGRDTQYF	TGTGCCACCAGCGGAGAGGAAGGGCGAGATACGCAGTATTTT
TRBV19	NA	NA	TRBJ2-7	CASSIGWDSSYEQYF	TGTGCCAGTAGTATTGGGTGGGACTCCTCCTACGAGCAGTACTTC
TRBV6-5	NA	NA	TRBJ2-3	CASSYDRFGDTQYF	TGTGCCAGCAGTTACGACAGGTTCGGGGATACGCAGTATTTT
TRBV7-2	NA	TRBD2	TRBJ2-7	CASSGRGGAFYEQYF	TGTGCCAGCAGCGGGAGGGGCGGGGCATTCTACGAGCAGTACTTC
TRBV7-9	NA	TRBD1	TRBJ2-3	CASSHTGAPDTDTQYF	TGTGCCAGCAGTCATACAGGGGCCCCCGACACAGATACGCAGTATTTT
TRBV7-2	NA	NA	TRBJ2-1	CASSLTPGSYNEQFF	TGTGCCAGTAGCTTGACCCCCGGGTCCTACAATGAGCAGTTCTTC
TRBV29-1	NA	TRBD1	TRBJ1-5	CSAGTGDQPQHF	TGCAGCGCAGGGACAGGGGATCAGCCCCAGCATTTT
TRBV7-9	NA	TRBD1	TRBJ2-5	CASSLYGTAQETQYF	TGTGCCAGCAGCTTATATGGGACAGCCCAAGAGACCCAGTACTTC
TRBV7-9	NA	NA	TRBJ2-7	CASSLQVSYEQYF	TGTGCCAGCAGCTTACAGGTTTCCTACGAGCAGTACTTC
TRBV11-2	NA	NA	TRBJ2-7	CASSLTAGANSYEQYF	TGTGCCAGCAGCCTCACGGCGGGGGCGAACTCCTACGAGCAGTACTTC
TRBV7-2	NA	NA	TRBJ2-3	CASSFPNRGREGYTDTQYF	TGTGCCAGCAGCTTTCCTAACAGGGGTCGGGAGGGGTACACAGATACGCAGTATTTT
TRBV14	once	TRBD1	TRBJ2-7	CASSQPGQGLYEQYF	TGTGCCAGCAGCCAACCGGGACAGGGCCTTTACGAGCAGTACTTC
TRBV27	NA	NA	TRBJ2-3	CASTHTQYF	TGTGCCAGCACCCATACGCAGTATTTT
TRBV30	NA	NA	TRBJ2-3	CAWSVTLTTDTQYF	TGTGCCTGGAGTGTAACGCTAACCACAGATACGCAGTATTTT
TRBV4-2	NA	NA	TRBJ2-5	CASSRNKWETQYF	TGTGCCAGCAGCCGGAACAAGTGGGAGACCCAGTACTTC
TRBV25-1	NA	NA	TRBJ2-1	CASSEKTGPYNEQFF	TGTGCCAGCAGTGAAAAAACAGGGCCCTACAATGAGCAGTTCTTC
TRBV6-4	NA	TRBD1	TRBJ2-1	CASSADRGGYNEQFF	TGTGCCAGCAGTGCGGACAGGGGAGGGTACAATGAGCAGTTCTTC
TRBV19	NA	NA	TRBJ1-5	CASQYRGQGNVQPQHF	TGTGCCAGTCAGTATAGAGGGCAGGGGAACGTTCAGCCCCAGCATTTT
TRBV2	NA	NA	TRBJ2-2	CASSEAAEANTGELFF	TGTGCCAGCAGTGAAGCCGCCGAAGCGAACACCGGGGAGCTGTTTTTT
TRBV5-4	NA	NA	TRBJ2-7	CASSFHYGNRYEQYF	TGTGCCAGCAGCTTCCACTATGGAAACCGATACGAGCAGTACTTC
TRBV4-3	few	NA	TRBJ2-5	CASSQGRDQETQYF	TGCGCCAGCAGCCAAGGGAGGGACCAAGAGACCCAGTACTTC